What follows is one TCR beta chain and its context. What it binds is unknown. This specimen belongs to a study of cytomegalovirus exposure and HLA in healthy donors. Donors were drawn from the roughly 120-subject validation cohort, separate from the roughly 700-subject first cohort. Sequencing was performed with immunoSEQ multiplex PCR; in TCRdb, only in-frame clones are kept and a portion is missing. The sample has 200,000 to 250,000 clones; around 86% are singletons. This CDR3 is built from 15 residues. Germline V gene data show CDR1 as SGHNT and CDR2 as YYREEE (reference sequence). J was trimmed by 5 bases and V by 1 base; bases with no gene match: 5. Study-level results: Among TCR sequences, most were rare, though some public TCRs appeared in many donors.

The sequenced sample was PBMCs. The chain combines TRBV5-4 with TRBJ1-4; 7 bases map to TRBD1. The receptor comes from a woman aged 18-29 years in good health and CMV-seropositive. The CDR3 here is CASSLYDRVNEKLFF. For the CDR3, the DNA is TGTGCCAGCAGCTTGTACGACAGGGTAAATGAAAAACTGTTTTTT.